A selection of T cell receptor beta chains follows, all from one sample in a study of cytomegalovirus exposure and HLA in healthy donors. Measured with immunoSEQ multiplex PCR; TCRdb has only the in-frame clones, and not every one. The sample shows 130,000 to 150,000 clones, more than 80% of them seen only once. Material: PBMCs. The origin of the receptors is a woman aged 30 to 39 in good health and CMV-seropositive. Each CDR3 is given with its conserved first and last residue. Each record gives: clone size, D gene, J gene, V gene, CDR3 protein, CDR3 DNA. The D gene is left open where the match is weak. A row's size may be missing; if present it is once, few, many or a size class.

clone_size: NA; d_call: TRBD2; j_call: TRBJ2-2; v_call: TRBV15; cdr3_aa: CATSRGRTSGHGELFF; cdr3_nt: TGTGCCACCAGCAGAGGCAGGACTAGCGGGCACGGGGAGCTGTTTTTT
clone_size: NA; d_call: TRBD1; j_call: TRBJ2-7; v_call: TRBV15; cdr3_aa: CATSRLTGTRSGEQYF; cdr3_nt: TGTGCCACCAGCAGACTGACAGGGACCCGCAGCGGCGAGCAGTACTTC
clone_size: NA; d_call: NA; j_call: TRBJ1-1; v_call: TRBV27; cdr3_aa: CASSFGHEAFF; cdr3_nt: TGTGCCAGCAGTTTTGGACATGAGGCTTTCTTT
clone_size: NA; d_call: TRBD2; j_call: TRBJ2-4; v_call: TRBV27; cdr3_aa: CASSRLAGGPGAKNIQYF; cdr3_nt: TGTGCCAGCAGTCGACTAGCGGGAGGGCCGGGGGCCAAAAACATTCAGTACTTC
clone_size: NA; d_call: NA; j_call: TRBJ2-3; v_call: TRBV28; cdr3_aa: CASSNRAGADTQYF; cdr3_nt: TGTGCCAGTTCAAATCGGGCGGGTGCGGATACGCAGTATTTT
clone_size: NA; d_call: NA; j_call: TRBJ1-1; v_call: TRBV11-2; cdr3_aa: CASSHRGWNTEAFF; cdr3_nt: TGTGCCAGCAGCCACAGAGGGTGGAACACTGAAGCTTTCTTT
clone_size: NA; d_call: NA; j_call: TRBJ2-1; v_call: TRBV5-1; cdr3_aa: CASSITVNLPNEQFF; cdr3_nt: TGCGCCAGCAGCATCACAGTGAACCTGCCCAATGAGCAGTTCTTC
clone_size: NA; d_call: TRBD1; j_call: TRBJ1-1; v_call: TRBV7-2; cdr3_aa: CASSPLGTGRGTEAFF; cdr3_nt: TGTGCCAGCAGCCCCCTAGGGACAGGGAGAGGGACTGAAGCTTTCTTT
clone_size: NA; d_call: TRBD1; j_call: TRBJ1-2; v_call: TRBV19; cdr3_aa: CASSTRQGDGYTF; cdr3_nt: TGTGCCAGTAGTACCAGACAGGGAGATGGCTACACCTTC
clone_size: NA; d_call: NA; j_call: TRBJ1-1; v_call: TRBV28; cdr3_aa: CASDKGTLNTEAFF; cdr3_nt: TGTGCCAGTGATAAGGGGACTCTGAACACTGAAGCTTTCTTT
clone_size: NA; d_call: NA; j_call: TRBJ1-2; v_call: TRBV27; cdr3_aa: CASSLSAGYGYTF; cdr3_nt: TGTGCCAGCAGTTTATCAGCCGGCTATGGCTACACCTTC
clone_size: NA; d_call: TRBD2; j_call: TRBJ2-7; v_call: TRBV19; cdr3_aa: CASSVSGDSYEQYF; cdr3_nt: TGTGCCAGTAGTGTTAGCGGGGATAGTTACGAGCAGTACTTC
clone_size: once; d_call: TRBD1; j_call: TRBJ1-4; v_call: TRBV7-9; cdr3_aa: CASSFGTGSEKLFF; cdr3_nt: TGTGCCAGCAGCTTCGGGACAGGGTCCGAAAAACTGTTTTTT
clone_size: NA; d_call: NA; j_call: TRBJ2-5; v_call: TRBV2; cdr3_aa: CATKWNRGGEETQYF; cdr3_nt: TGTGCCACCAAATGGAACAGGGGCGGGGAGGAGACCCAGTACTTC
clone_size: NA; d_call: NA; j_call: TRBJ1-2; v_call: TRBV28; cdr3_aa: CASTLIPPNDFSGYTF; cdr3_nt: TGTGCCAGCACCCTCATTCCCCCCAATGACTTTTCGGGCTACACCTTC